What follows are 29 T cell receptor beta chains derived from one specimen sequenced in a study of shared clonotypes between healthy human individuals. Only CD45RO-negative cells positively selected for CCR7 counted as naive CD8 cells, so terminally differentiated effector memory CD45RA+ cells were excluded. Sequencing was performed with immunoSEQ multiplex PCR; in TCRdb, only in-frame clones are kept and a portion is missing. This table has 1.5 million to 2.5 million clones, approximately 94% appearing once. The source material was naive CD8+ T cells sorted from blood. The receptors originated from a man aged 18 to 35 in good health.

This clone was recorded only once. The chain couples TRBV11-2 to TRBJ1-1, with 7 bases identical to TRBD1. This CDR3 has 14 residues. V was pared by 6 bases and J by 0 bases, with 4 bases of the junction left unmatched. Germline V gene lookup returns CDR1 SGHAT and CDR2 FQNNGV. The DNA of the CDR3 is TGTGCCAGCAGGGAGACAGGGCTGAACACTGAAGCTTTCTTT. The encoded protein is CASRETGLNTEAFF. Variable domain in full (rest from reference TRBV11-2 and TRBJ1-1): EAGVAQSPRYKIIEKRQSVAFWCNPISGHATLYWYQQILGQGPKLLIQFQNNGVVDDSQLPKDRFSAERLKGVDSTLKIQPAKLEDSAVYLCASRETGLNTEAFFGQGTRLTVV.

The chain links TRBV7-9 to TRBJ1-4; no definite D call. V lost 4 bases and J lost 2, with 11 bases in between. Germline CDR1 reads SEHNR; CDR2 reads FQNEAQ (reference sequence). The length of the CDR3 is 15 residues. The CDR3 sequence: CASSSSVGTNEKLFF. In nucleotides, the CDR3 is TGTGCCAGCAGCTCCTCCGTTGGGACTAATGAAAAACTGTTTTTT.

CDR3 sequence: CASSLSPDSPQYF. The CDR3 DNA is TGTGCCAGCAGCTTATCCCCGGACAGTCCCCAGTACTTC. The chain combines TRBV7-6 with TRBJ2-5, with a possible D match to TRBD1 (6 bases). Germline CDR1 reads SGHVS; CDR2 reads FNYEAQ. This CDR3 is 13 amino acids long. Trimming shortened V by 2 bases and J by 9 bases, and 13 bases separated the two germline ends.

The chain carries TRBV7-9 and TRBJ1-3; the D gene is possibly TRBD1 (5 bases). The CDR3 spans 14 residues. Per the germline V gene, CDR1 is SEHNR and CDR2 is FQNEAQ (reference sequence). V lost 5 bases, J lost 0 bases, and 8 bases lay in between. As DNA, the CDR3 is TGTGCCAGCAGCGGGGGGGTCTCTGGAAACACCATATATTTT. Translating gives CASSGGVSGNTIYF.

J is TRBJ2-7 and V is TRBV4-3; D ambiguous. Germline lookup yields CDR1 LGHNA and CDR2 YSLEER. V was clipped by 0 bases and J by 1 base, with 7 bases between them. CDR3 size: 14 residues. The CDR3 DNA sequence: TGCGCCAGCAGCCAAGAAAAGGGATCCTACGAGCAGTACTTC. As protein: CASSQEKGSYEQYF.

This rearrangement joins TRBV7-8 to TRBJ2-3, with 8 bases lining up with TRBD2. V trimming: 2 bases; J trimming: 0 bases; junction bases outside the gene matches: 1. This CDR3 region has 15 residues. Germline V CDR1 and CDR2: SGHVS, FQNEAQ. The CDR3 sequence: CASSLQRGSTDTQYF. CDR3 DNA: TGTGCCAGCAGCTTACAGCGGGGGAGCACAGATACGCAGTATTTT.

The chain combines TRBV12-5 with TRBJ1-2; no reliable D call. This CDR3 spans 17 amino acids. Trimming removed 2 bases at V and 0 bases at J, with 16 bases between. Germline V lookup: CDR1 LGHNT, CDR2 FRNRAP. As DNA, the CDR3 is TGTGCTAGTGGTTTGAGCCGGACGGTAATAACTAACTATGGCTACACCTTC. Translating it yields CASGLSRTVITNYGYTF.

The chain links TRBV10-1 to TRBJ1-5; 7 bases line up with TRBD1. The CDR3 extends over 18 amino acids. V was pared by 5 bases and J by 0 bases, with 13 bases of the junction left unmatched. Germline V lookup: CDR1 WNHNN, CDR2 SYGVQD (reference sequence). The CDR3 coding sequence is TGCGCCAGCAGTCCGAGGGGGGAGGGGGCCCATAGCAATCAGCCCCAGCATTTT. It yields the protein CASSPRGEGAHSNQPQHF.

The genes are TRBV27 and TRBJ1-2, with 7 positions matching TRBD1. Germline-derived CDR1 and CDR2 are MNHEY and SMNVEV (reference sequence). V gave up 3 bases and J gave up 3 bases; unmatched junction bases: 10. The CDR3 runs to 16 residues. CDR3 sequence (DNA): TGTGCCAGCAGTTTTCTCTCTTATCAGGGGGACTATGGCTACACCTTC. As protein: CASSFLSYQGDYGYTF.

The rearrangement links TRBV5-6 to TRBJ1-1, with 10 bases lining up with TRBD1. This CDR3 region has 16 residues. V was clipped by 0 bases and J by 5 bases; unmatched bases: 7. Germline V lookup: CDR1 SGHDT, CDR2 YYEEEE. CDR3 region: CASSLGDRGPETEAFF. The DNA of the CDR3 is TGTGCCAGCAGCTTGGGCGACAGGGGGCCGGAGACTGAAGCTTTCTTT.

The genes are TRBV9 and TRBJ1-2; no definite D call. With 3 bases removed from V and 5 bases from J, the gap between germline ends came to 17 bases. Germline lookup yields CDR1 SGDLS and CDR2 YYNGEE. The CDR3 extends over 15 amino acids. The CDR3 DNA sequence: TGTGCCAGCAGCGCCATTGCTACAGCCTTTTATGGCTACACCTTC. Protein: CASSAIATAFYGYTF.

The chain uses TRBV11-3 and TRBJ2-7; 9 bases are a match to TRBD1. Germline V gene sequence: CDR1 SGHNT, CDR2 YENEEA. The CDR3 loop spans 14 amino acids. The junction had 7 bases not matched to a gene; V was cut back by 5 bases and J by 5 bases. DNA for the CDR3: TGTGCCAGCAGCATGCCGGGACAGGGCCACGAGCAGTACTTC. It encodes CASSMPGQGHEQYF.

In this sample, this clone turned up once. The V call is TRBV10-1, the J call TRBJ2-1; 10 positions match TRBD2. The V segment lost 2 bases and the J segment 6 bases; nucleotides outside the gene matches: 1. This CDR3 comprises 14 residues. The V gene's germline CDR1 is WNHNN and CDR2 SYGVQD (reference sequence). This CDR3 is CASSEASGGNEQFF. The CDR3 DNA sequence: TGCGCCAGCAGTGAGGCTAGCGGGGGCAATGAGCAGTTCTTC.

The chain is built from TRBV29-1 and TRBJ2-7, with 9 bases lining up with TRBD2. J gave up 6 bases and V 4 bases, and 1 base lay outside the gene matches. The V gene's germline CDR1 is SQVTM and CDR2 ANQGSEA. This CDR3 region has 11 residues. Here the CDR3 DNA reads TGCAGCGTTGTACTAGCGGGCGAGCAGTACTTC. Amino acid sequence: CSVVLAGEQYF.

The chain combines TRBV6-5 with TRBJ2-1; 12 positions match TRBD2. The CDR3 is 16 residues long. After removal of 4 bases from V and 4 bases from J, the junction contained 5 bases not matched to a gene. Germline V lookup: CDR1 MNHEY, CDR2 SVGAGI. CDR3 loop: CASSLGLAGMYNEQFF. In DNA form, the CDR3 reads TGTGCCAGCAGTTTAGGACTAGCGGGGATGTACAATGAGCAGTTCTTC.

The chain couples TRBV12-5 to TRBJ2-2; 10 bases are a match to TRBD1. V shed 6 bases, J shed 5 bases, and the junction held 9 bases outside the gene matches. The germline V gene has CDR1 LGHNT and CDR2 FRNRAP. The CDR3 has 16 residues. CDR3 protein: CASGSRTGGDTGELFF. The CDR3 DNA reads TGTGCTAGTGGATCCCGGACAGGGGGTGATACCGGGGAGCTGTTTTTT.

The chain is built from TRBV6-5 and TRBJ2-7; 8 bases agree with TRBD2. Germline V gene sequence: CDR1 MNHEY, CDR2 SVGAGI. The V and J ends lost 5 bases and 4 bases, in that order; junction bases with no gene match: 7. This CDR3 region has 14 residues. The CDR3 protein is CASSDLAGQYEQYF. In nucleotides, the CDR3 is TGTGCCAGCAGTGATTTAGCGGGGCAGTACGAGCAGTACTTC.

V is TRBV5-8 and J is TRBJ2-3, with D perhaps matching TRBD2 (7 bases). V gave up 4 bases and J gave up 3 bases, with 21 bases separating them. Germline V CDR1 and CDR2: SGHTS, YDEGEE. The CDR3 length is 17 residues. The CDR3 DNA is TGTGCCAGCAGCCTTGCCCCCCTAGGGGGGGGTACAGATACGCAGTATTTT. Translating it yields CASSLAPLGGGTDTQYF.

The chain links TRBV27 to TRBJ1-2; 10 bases agree with TRBD1. Germline CDR1 is MNHEY and CDR2 is SMNVEV (reference sequence). The trim removed 5 bases at V and 8 bases at J, leaving 11 bases unmatched. The CDR3 is 15 amino acids. CDR3 nucleotides: TGTGCCAGCAGTGGACACGGGGACAGGGGTTACGGCTACACCTTC. Protein: CASSGHGDRGYGYTF.

The gene calls are TRBV28 and TRBJ2-1; D is undetermined. In germline, CDR1 is MDHEN, CDR2 SYDVKM. The CDR3 consists of 13 residues. Trimming left V 5 bases short and J 5 bases short, with 10 bases between. CDR3 region: CASSLRNHNEQFF. CDR3 DNA sequence: TGTGCCAGCAGTCTACGGAACCACAATGAGCAGTTCTTC.

This clone was seen once. V usage is TRBV4-3 and J usage is TRBJ2-1, with 9 bases lining up with TRBD2. V gave up 4 bases and J gave up 9 bases; unmatched junction bases: 10. The CDR3 is 15 residues long. The germline gives CDR1 LGHNA, CDR2 YSLEER. CDR3 amino acids: CASSPRVAGEGEQFF. The CDR3 bases are TGCGCCAGCAGCCCAAGGGTAGCGGGAGAGGGTGAGCAGTTCTTC.

Concerning this clone itself: The junction does not match germline at one end; this may be a read error. This chain links TRBV7-7 with TRBJ1-1; D gene unclear. In germline, CDR1 is SSHAT, CDR2 FNYEAQ (reference sequence). There are 14 residues in the CDR3. The CDR3 DNA follows: TGTGCTAGCAGCTTATCTGTTACGAACACTGAAGCTTTCTTT. Its protein product is CASSLSVTNTEAFF.

The chain recombines TRBV6-1 with TRBJ2-7; D unclear. Germline V gene sequence: CDR1 MNHNS, CDR2 SASEGT. The CDR3 has 14 residues. Trimming took 3 bases from V and 4 from J, leaving 13 bases between them. The CDR3, as DNA: TGTGCCAGCAGTGATGAACAGTTCTTGTACGAGCAGTACTTC. This translates into CASSDEQFLYEQYF.

The chain employs TRBV11-2 and TRBJ2-1; tentatively, D is TRBD1 (6 bases). The CDR3 totals 16 residues. Per the germline V gene, CDR1 is SGHAT and CDR2 is FQNNGV. V lost 4 bases, J lost 4 bases, and 17 bases lay in between. The CDR3 DNA reads as TGTGCCAGCAGCTCGACAGGAGAGGGGTTGTACAATGAGCAGTTCTTC. Its protein is CASSSTGEGLYNEQFF.

The chain is built from TRBV25-1 and TRBJ2-1; D perhaps matches TRBD2 (6 bases). V shed 6 bases and J shed 9 bases, with 12 bases lying between them. The CDR3 runs to 12 residues. Germline CDR1 MGHDK, CDR2 SYGVNS. CDR3 sequence: CASSGLGSEQFF. The CDR3 DNA reads TGTGCCAGCAGCGGCCTCGGGAGTGAGCAGTTCTTC.

The chain links TRBV4-1 to TRBJ2-1, with 11 bases lining up with TRBD2. CDR3 size: 16 residues. Losses at the gene ends were 4 bases for V and 7 bases for J; bases not matched to a gene: 9. Germline V gene sequence: CDR1 MGHRA, CDR2 YSYEKL. The DNA for the CDR3 is TGCGCCAGCAGCCCCGTACTAGCGGGAGAGGAAAATGAGCAGTTCTTC. Translation gives CASSPVLAGEENEQFF.

This chain joins TRBV28 and TRBJ2-7, with 7 bases that match TRBD2. Germline V gives CDR1 MDHEN, CDR2 SYDVKM. V shed 3 bases and J 5 bases; nucleotides not matched to a gene: 4. This CDR3 is built from 13 residues. CDR3 sequence: CASSFPGGNEQYF. The CDR3 region has the DNA TGTGCCAGCAGTTTCCCCGGGGGGAACGAGCAGTACTTC.

This clone was observed once. This rearrangement joins TRBV5-8 to TRBJ1-1; 7 nucleotides match TRBD1. This CDR3 has 15 residues. Germline CDR1 is SGHTS and CDR2 is YDEGEE. V was pared by 4 bases and J by 4 bases, with 10 bases of the junction left unmatched. CDR3 region: CASSPFGTAATEAFF. The CDR3 region has the DNA TGTGCCAGCAGCCCTTTTGGGACAGCGGCCACTGAAGCTTTCTTT. Combining the CDR3 with reference TRBV5-8 and TRBJ1-1 gives the whole variable domain EAGVTQSPTHLIKTRGQQATLRCSPISGHTSVYWYQQALGLGLQFLLWYDEGEERNRGNFPPRFSGRQFPNYSSELNVNALELEDSALYLCASSPFGTAATEAFFGQGTRLTVV.

The chain recombines TRBV7-9 with TRBJ2-2; D possibly corresponds to TRBD1 (5 bases). The CDR3 has 14 residues. The V and J ends lost 4 bases and 1 base respectively, with 7 bases between them. In germline, CDR1 is SEHNR, CDR2 FQNEAQ (reference sequence). The CDR3 reads CASSYQGNTGELFF. The CDR3 DNA reads as TGTGCCAGCAGCTACCAGGGGAACACCGGGGAGCTGTTTTTT. The full variable domain, with the rest looked up from reference TRBV7-9 and TRBJ2-2, is DTGVSQNPRHKITKRGQNVTFRCDPISEHNRLYWYRQTLGQGPEFLTYFQNEAQLEKSRLLSDRFSAERPKGSFSTLEIQRTEQGDSAMYLCASSYQGNTGELFFGEGSRLTVL.